These T cell receptor beta chains were read from a single sample in a study of blood T cell repertoires in COVID-19. The assay was immunoSEQ multiplex PCR, and TCRdb's table has in-frame clones only and misses some. Of around 46,000 clones listed, 70% to 90% are singletons. The sample consisted of peripheral blood. These receptors originate from a human donor in a cohort sampled during active COVID-19. Both conserved end residues are part of each CDR3. D genes are given only for firm matches. The size of a clone is reported for some rows only, either as once, few or many, or as a class for expanded clones.

v_gene	j_gene	len	d_gene	abundance	CDR3aa	CDR3nt
TRBV21-1	TRBJ2-5	15	NA	NA	CASSKEHKNQETQYF	TGTGCCAGCAGCAAAGAACACAAAAATCAAGAGACCCAGTACTTC
TRBV15	TRBJ1-5	15	TRBD1	NA	CATSIGTGGVKPQHF	TGTGCCACCAGCATAGGGACAGGGGGCGTTAAGCCCCAGCATTTT
TRBV6-5	TRBJ1-1	16	TRBD1	once	CASSSAGTGANTEAFF	TGTGCCAGCAGTTCAGCCGGGACAGGGGCGAACACTGAAGCTTTCTTT
TRBV18	TRBJ2-3	15	TRBD2	once	CASSPGEGLGDTQYF	TGTGCCAGCTCACCGGGGGAGGGTCTCGGAGATACGCAGTATTTT
TRBV7-3	TRBJ2-1	14	NA	NA	CASSLYGLDNEQFF	TGTGCCAGCAGCTTATACGGTTTGGACAATGAGCAGTTCTTC
TRBV6-2/TRBV6-3	TRBJ2-7	15	TRBD2	NA	CASSQREGSAYEQYF	TGTGCCAGCAGTCAGCGGGAGGGTAGCGCCTACGAGCAGTACTTC
TRBV7-9	TRBJ1-1	14	NA	NA	CASSLGQGNTEAFF	TGTGCCAGCAGCTTAGGGCAGGGGAACACTGAAGCTTTCTTT
TRBV4-3	TRBJ1-6	14	NA	NA	CASSQGTTDSPLHF	TGCGCCAGCAGCCAAGGGACAACGGATTCACCCCTCCACTTT
TRBV5-6	TRBJ2-3	16	TRBD2	NA	CASSRTSGRSTDTQYF	TGTGCCAGCAGCCGAACTAGCGGGAGGAGCACAGATACGCAGTATTTT
TRBV5-5	TRBJ1-2	14	NA	NA	CASSTGQSNYGYTF	TGTGCCAGCAGCACCGGACAGTCCAACTATGGCTACACCTTC
TRBV6-5	TRBJ1-1	15	NA	NA	CASSYSPGRGTEAFF	TGTGCCAGCAGTTACTCGCCAGGGAGGGGGACTGAAGCTTTCTTT
TRBV3-1/TRBV3-2	TRBJ2-7	13	NA	NA	CASSHAGVDEQYF	TGTGCCAGCAGCCATGCAGGGGTAGACGAGCAGTACTTC
TRBV10-2	TRBJ2-5	15	NA	NA	CASSESEGSQETQYF	TGCGCCAGCAGTGAGTCGGAGGGCAGCCAAGAGACCCAGTACTTC
TRBV20-1	TRBJ2-1	14	NA	NA	CSASGLPSYNEQFF	TGCAGTGCTAGTGGTCTTCCCTCCTACAATGAGCAGTTCTTC
TRBV30	TRBJ2-5	11	NA	NA	CAGRTGETQYF	TGTGCCGGGAGGACAGGAGAGACCCAGTACTTC
TRBV6-2/TRBV6-3	TRBJ1-4	12	TRBD1	NA	CASSKGQGGLFF	TGTGCCAGCAGTAAGGGACAGGGCGGGCTGTTTTTT
TRBV11-2	TRBJ2-4	12	NA	NA	CASSHWKNIQYF	TGTGCCAGCAGTCACTGGAAAAACATTCAGTACTTC
TRBV5-1	TRBJ1-4	14	NA	NA	CASRSGGRNEKLFF	TGCGCCAGCCGCAGTGGGGGCCGTAATGAAAAACTGTTTTTT
TRBV2	TRBJ2-2	14	NA	NA	CASNRDINTGELFF	TGTGCCAGCAACCGGGACATTAACACCGGGGAGCTGTTTTTT
TRBV6-1	TRBJ2-5	16	NA	once	CASSEAFWESYETQYF	TGTGCCAGCAGTGAAGCCTTTTGGGAGTCTTACGAGACCCAGTACTTC
TRBV10-3	TRBJ1-2	14	TRBD1	NA	CAISPGQGFSGYTF	TGTGCCATCAGCCCCGGACAGGGATTTAGTGGCTACACCTTC
TRBV11-2	TRBJ2-7	14	TRBD1	NA	CASSRYRGSYEQYF	TGTGCCAGCAGCAGATACAGGGGATCCTACGAGCAGTACTTC
TRBV19	TRBJ1-4	13	NA	NA	CASTRYGGEKLFF	TGTGCCAGTACGCGTTACGGAGGGGAAAAACTGTTTTTT
TRBV6-5	TRBJ1-1	14	TRBD1	many	CASTRQGVGTEAFF	TGTGCCAGCACTAGACAGGGGGTGGGAACTGAAGCTTTCTTT
TRBV6-5	TRBJ2-1	14	TRBD2	NA	CASASGGSYNEQFF	TGTGCCAGTGCTAGCGGGGGGTCCTACAATGAGCAGTTCTTC
TRBV27	TRBJ1-5	14	TRBD1	NA	CASSSQGAEQPQHF	TGTGCCAGCAGTTCTCAGGGGGCGGAGCAGCCCCAGCATTTT
TRBV5-1	TRBJ1-3	17	TRBD1	NA	CASSLAGTGIAGNTIYF	TGCGCCAGCAGCTTGGCTGGGACAGGGATCGCTGGAAACACCATATATTTT
TRBV27	TRBJ2-2	17	TRBD2	NA	CASTPSGAIPNTGELFF	TGTGCCAGCACCCCTAGCGGCGCGATCCCGAACACCGGGGAGCTGTTTTTT
TRBV30	TRBJ1-1	12	NA	NA	CAWNGGGTEAFF	TGTGCCTGGAACGGTGGCGGCACTGAAGCTTTCTTT
TRBV5-1	TRBJ2-5	14	NA	NA	CASSLRGTQETQYF	TGCGCCAGCAGCTTACGGGGGACCCAAGAGACCCAGTACTTC
TRBV14	TRBJ2-7	15	NA	NA	CASSQGWGGPYEQYF	TGTGCCAGCAGCCAAGGATGGGGGGGGCCCTACGAGCAGTACTTC
TRBV6-6	TRBJ2-7	16	TRBD2	NA	CASSYSQRGGGYEQYF	TGTGCCAGCAGTTACTCTCAGCGGGGGGGCGGGTACGAGCAGTACTTC
TRBV5-6	TRBJ2-7	14	TRBD2	NA	CASSLRLANYEQYF	TGTGCCAGCAGCTTAAGACTAGCGAACTACGAGCAGTACTTC
TRBV5-1	TRBJ2-3	15	TRBD2	few	CASSPGTSRPDTQYF	TGCGCCAGCAGCCCTGGGACTAGCCGGCCAGATACGCAGTATTTT
TRBV27	TRBJ1-2	18	TRBD1	NA	CASSLFSTGQGAWYGYTF	TGTGCCAGCAGTTTATTCTCTACCGGACAGGGGGCGTGGTATGGCTACACCTTC
TRBV19	TRBJ1-5	15	TRBD1	NA	CASQDRALSNQPQHF	TGTGCCAGCCAGGACAGGGCCCTCAGCAATCAGCCCCAGCATTTT
TRBV18	TRBJ2-7	17	TRBD1	NA	CASSHLPKQGRPYEQYF	TGTGCCAGCTCACACCTTCCTAAACAGGGGCGACCCTACGAGCAGTACTTC
TRBV2	TRBJ2-7	14	NA	NA	CASTAGRRPYEQYF	TGTGCCAGCACTGCGGGACGGAGACCCTACGAGCAGTACTTC
TRBV15	TRBJ1-1	17	TRBD1	once	CATSRRADRGRRTEAFF	TGTGCCACCAGCAGAAGGGCGGACAGGGGAAGGCGAACTGAAGCTTTCTTT
TRBV27	TRBJ1-1	14	NA	few	CASSQDLGNTEAFF	TGTGCCAGCAGTCAGGATCTCGGGAACACTGAAGCTTTCTTT
TRBV9	TRBJ2-1	15	TRBD2	few	CASSPQGTSTNEQFF	TGTGCCAGCAGCCCACAAGGGACTAGCACCAATGAGCAGTTCTTC
TRBV19	TRBJ2-7	16	TRBD2	NA	CASSYLAGGGDYEQYF	TGTGCCAGTAGCTACTTAGCGGGAGGGGGGGACTACGAGCAGTACTTC
TRBV28	TRBJ1-6	16	TRBD1	NA	CASTDQGQGANSPLHF	TGTGCCAGCACCGATCAGGGACAGGGGGCAAATTCACCCCTCCACTTT
TRBV30	TRBJ1-1	13	NA	few	CAQRPGGHTEAFF	TGTGCCCAACGCCCGGGGGGACACACTGAAGCTTTCTTT
TRBV29-1	TRBJ1-1	13	TRBD1	NA	CSAAETGRTEAFF	TGCAGCGCTGCGGAGACAGGGAGAACTGAAGCTTTCTTT
TRBV12-3/TRBV12-4	TRBJ1-5	13	TRBD1	once	CASRGQGHQPQHF	TGTGCCAGCAGAGGACAGGGGCATCAGCCCCAGCATTTT
TRBV3-1/TRBV3-2	TRBJ2-1	15	NA	NA	CASSPDYRPYNEQFF	TGTGCCAGCAGCCCAGACTACAGGCCTTACAATGAGCAGTTCTTC
TRBV15	TRBJ2-2	15	TRBD1	NA	CATSRDRGQGGELFF	TGTGCCACCAGCAGAGACAGGGGGCAGGGCGGGGAGCTGTTTTTT
TRBV6-5	TRBJ1-1	15	NA	NA	CASSYSGGENTEAFF	TGTGCCAGCAGTTACTCGGGAGGGGAGAACACTGAAGCTTTCTTT